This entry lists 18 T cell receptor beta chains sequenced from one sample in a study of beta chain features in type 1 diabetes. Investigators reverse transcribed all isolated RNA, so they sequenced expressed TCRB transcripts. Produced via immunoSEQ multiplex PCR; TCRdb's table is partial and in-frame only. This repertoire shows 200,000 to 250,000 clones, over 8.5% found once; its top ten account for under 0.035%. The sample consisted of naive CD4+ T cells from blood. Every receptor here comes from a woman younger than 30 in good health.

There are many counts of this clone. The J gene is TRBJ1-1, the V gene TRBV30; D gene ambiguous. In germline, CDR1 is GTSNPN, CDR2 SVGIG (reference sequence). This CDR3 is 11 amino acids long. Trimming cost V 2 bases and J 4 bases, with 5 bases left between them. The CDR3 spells CAWSSFTEAFF. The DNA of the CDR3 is TGTGCCTGGAGTTCCTTCACTGAAGCTTTCTTT.

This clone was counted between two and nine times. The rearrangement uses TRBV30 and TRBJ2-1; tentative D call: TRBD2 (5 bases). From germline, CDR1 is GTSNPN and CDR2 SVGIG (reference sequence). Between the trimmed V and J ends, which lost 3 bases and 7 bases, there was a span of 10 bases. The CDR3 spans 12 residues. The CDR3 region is CAWRGSGNEQFF. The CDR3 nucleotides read TGTGCCTGGAGGGGGTCGGGAAATGAGCAGTTCTTC.

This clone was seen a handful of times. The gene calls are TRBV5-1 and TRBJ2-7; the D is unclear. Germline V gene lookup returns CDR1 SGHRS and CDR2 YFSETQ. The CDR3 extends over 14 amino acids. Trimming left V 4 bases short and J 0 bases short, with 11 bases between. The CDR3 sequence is CASSPGDPSYEQYF. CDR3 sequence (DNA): TGCGCCAGCAGCCCGGGTGACCCCTCCTACGAGCAGTACTTC.

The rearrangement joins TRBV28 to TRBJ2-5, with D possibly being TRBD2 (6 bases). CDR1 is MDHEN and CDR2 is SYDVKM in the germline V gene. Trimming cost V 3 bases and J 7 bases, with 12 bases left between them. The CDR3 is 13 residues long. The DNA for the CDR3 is TGTGCCAGCAGTTTGGAGGGGATGGGGACCCAGTACTTC. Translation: CASSLEGMGTQYF.

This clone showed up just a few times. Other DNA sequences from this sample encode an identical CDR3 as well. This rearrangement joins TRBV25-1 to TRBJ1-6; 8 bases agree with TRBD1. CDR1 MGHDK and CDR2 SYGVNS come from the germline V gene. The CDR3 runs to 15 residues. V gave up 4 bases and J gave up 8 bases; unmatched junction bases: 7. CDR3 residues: CASSATGTGHSPLHF. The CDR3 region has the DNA TGTGCCAGCAGTGCAACAGGGACAGGCCATTCACCCCTCCACTTT.

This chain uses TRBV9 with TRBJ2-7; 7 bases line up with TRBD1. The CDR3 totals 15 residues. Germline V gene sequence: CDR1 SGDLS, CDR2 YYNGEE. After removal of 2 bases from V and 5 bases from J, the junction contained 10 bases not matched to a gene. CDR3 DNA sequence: TGTGCCAGCAGCGTGGCCCCTGACAGGGATGACGAGCAGTACTTC. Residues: CASSVAPDRDDEQYF.

CDR3 region: CASSPSTRSSGNTIYF. In DNA, the CDR3 is TGTGCCAGCTCACCCAGTACACGGAGCTCTGGAAACACCATATATTTT. The chain combines TRBV18 with TRBJ1-3; D not certain. CDR1 and CDR2 from the germline V gene are KGHSH and LQKENI. V was pared by 3 bases and J by 0 bases, with 12 bases between. This CDR3 has 16 residues.

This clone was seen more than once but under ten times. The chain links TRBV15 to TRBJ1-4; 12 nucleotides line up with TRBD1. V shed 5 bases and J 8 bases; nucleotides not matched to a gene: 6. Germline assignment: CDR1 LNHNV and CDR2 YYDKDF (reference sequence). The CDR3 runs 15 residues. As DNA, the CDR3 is TGTGCCACCAGCGGGGGACAGGGGGCGTGGGAAAAACTGTTTTTT. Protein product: CATSGGQGAWEKLFF.

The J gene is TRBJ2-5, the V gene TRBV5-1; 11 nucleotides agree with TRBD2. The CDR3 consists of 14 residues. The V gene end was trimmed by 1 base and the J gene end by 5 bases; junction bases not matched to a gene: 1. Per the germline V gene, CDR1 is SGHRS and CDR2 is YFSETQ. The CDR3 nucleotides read TGCGCCAGCAGCTTGACTAGCGGGAGTGAGACCCAGTACTTC. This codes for CASSLTSGSETQYF.

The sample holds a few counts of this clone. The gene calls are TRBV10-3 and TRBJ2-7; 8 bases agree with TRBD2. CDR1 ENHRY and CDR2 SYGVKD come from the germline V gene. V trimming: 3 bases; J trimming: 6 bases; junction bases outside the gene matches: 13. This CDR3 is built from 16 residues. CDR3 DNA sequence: TGTGCCATCAGTGAAGGGTCCGGGAGGGCCAGAGGCGAGCAGTACTTC. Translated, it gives CAISEGSGRARGEQYF.

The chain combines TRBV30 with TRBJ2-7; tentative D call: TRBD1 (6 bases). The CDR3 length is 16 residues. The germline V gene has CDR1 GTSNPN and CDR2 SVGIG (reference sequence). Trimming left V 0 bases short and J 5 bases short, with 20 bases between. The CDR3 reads CAWSVRYRDERHEQYF. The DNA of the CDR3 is TGTGCCTGGAGTGTACGTTACAGGGATGAACGGCACGAGCAGTACTTC.

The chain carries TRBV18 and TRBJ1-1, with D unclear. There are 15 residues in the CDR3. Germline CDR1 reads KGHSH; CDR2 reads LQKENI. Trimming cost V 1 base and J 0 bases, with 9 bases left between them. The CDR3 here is CASSPQQNLNTEAFF. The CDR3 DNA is TGTGCCAGCTCACCACAACAGAACTTGAACACTGAAGCTTTCTTT.

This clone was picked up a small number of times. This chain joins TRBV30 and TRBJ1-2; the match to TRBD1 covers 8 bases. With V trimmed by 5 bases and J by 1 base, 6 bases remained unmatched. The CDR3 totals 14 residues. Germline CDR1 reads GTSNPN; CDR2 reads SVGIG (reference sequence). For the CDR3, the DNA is TGTGCCTGGGACAGGGGTCCGGTTAACTATGGCTACACCTTC. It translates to CAWDRGPVNYGYTF. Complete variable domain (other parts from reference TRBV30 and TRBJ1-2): SQTIHQWPATLVQPVGSPLSLECTVEGTSNPNLYWYRQAAGRGLQLLFYSVGIGQISSEVPQNLSASRPQDRQFILSSKKLLLSDSGFYLCAWDRGPVNYGYTFGSGTRLTVV.

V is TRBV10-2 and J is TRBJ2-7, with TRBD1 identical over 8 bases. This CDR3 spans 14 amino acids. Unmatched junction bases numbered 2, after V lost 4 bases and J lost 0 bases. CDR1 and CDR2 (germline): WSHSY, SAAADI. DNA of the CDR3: TGCGCCAGCAGTGCAACAGGGGGCTCCTACGAGCAGTACTTC. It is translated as CASSATGGSYEQYF.

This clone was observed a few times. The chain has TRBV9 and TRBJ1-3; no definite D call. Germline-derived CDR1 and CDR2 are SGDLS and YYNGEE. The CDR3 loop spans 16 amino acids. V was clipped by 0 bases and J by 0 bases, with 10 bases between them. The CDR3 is CASSVGAGLSGNTIYF. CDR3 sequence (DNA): TGTGCCAGCAGCGTAGGGGCAGGTCTCTCTGGAAACACCATATATTTT.

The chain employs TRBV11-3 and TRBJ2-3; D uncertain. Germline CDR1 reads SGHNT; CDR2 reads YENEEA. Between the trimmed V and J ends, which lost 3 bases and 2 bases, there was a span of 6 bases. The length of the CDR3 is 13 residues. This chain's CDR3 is CASSLRYTDTQYF. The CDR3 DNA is TGTGCCAGCAGCTTGAGGTACACAGATACGCAGTATTTT.

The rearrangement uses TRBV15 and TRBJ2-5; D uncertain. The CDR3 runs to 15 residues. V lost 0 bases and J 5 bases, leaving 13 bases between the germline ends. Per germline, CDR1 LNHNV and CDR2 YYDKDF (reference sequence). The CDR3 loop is CATSRDLWATETQYF. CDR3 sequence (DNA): TGTGCCACCAGCAGAGATCTTTGGGCAACTGAGACCCAGTACTTC.

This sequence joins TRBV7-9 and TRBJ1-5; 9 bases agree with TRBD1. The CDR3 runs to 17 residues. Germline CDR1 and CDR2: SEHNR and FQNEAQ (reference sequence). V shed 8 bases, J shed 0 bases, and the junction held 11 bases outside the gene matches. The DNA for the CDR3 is TGTGCCAGCGGCCATTCGACAGGGGGGTATAGCAATCAGCCCCAGCATTTT. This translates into CASGHSTGGYSNQPQHF.